This TCR beta chain came from a study of OX40 agonist ivuxolimab in advanced cancers. On the study more broadly: Dose-escalation subjects each had hepatocellular carcinoma, melanoma, renal cell or head and neck cancer. Mean age roughly 65 years, range about 23 to 79; 82.7% male. Study results and caveats: Patients with a partial response at 0.1-3.0 mg/kg had among the lowest clonal expansion.

At baseline, cycle 4 day 1, and cycle 7 day 1, blood was sampled. Concerning this clone: Its target is not known.

This CDR3 has 15 residues. CDR1 and CDR2 (germline): LNHDA, SQIVND (reference sequence). V gave up 4 bases and J gave up 5 bases, with 17 bases separating them. The data were produced by immunoSEQ multiplex PCR, yet TCRdb's version contains in-frame clones alone and is incomplete. Found here are about 84,000 clones, around nine tenths of them singletons; the top ten hold 0.43%. The chain is built from TRBV19 and TRBJ2-5; maybe TRBD1 (6 bases). The clonotype comes from an adult with an advanced solid tumor such as melanoma, head and neck, liver or kidney cancer. The specimen was CD4+ or CD8+ T cells sorted from blood, collected in a trial of the OX40 agonist ivuxolimab. For the CDR3, the DNA is TGTGCCAGTAGTACCCGCAGGGGTAGAGGGGAGACCCAGTACTTC. Its protein is CASSTRRGRGETQYF. Filled out from reference TRBV19 and TRBJ2-5, the complete variable domain reads DGGITQSPKYLFRKEGQNVTLSCEQNLNHDAMYWYRQDPGQGLRLIYYSQIVNDFQKGDIAEGYSVSREKKESFPLTVTSAQKNPTAFYLCASSTRRGRGETQYFGPGTRLLVL.